The 14 T cell receptor beta chains given below trace back to one sample, sequenced in a study of cytomegalovirus exposure and HLA in healthy donors. Generated by immunoSEQ multiplex PCR, the TCRdb table keeps only in-frame clones and is missing some. This table has 55,000 to 80,000 clones, 95% appearing once. The sample taken for sequencing was PBMCs. The receptors originated from a woman aged 18-35 years in good health and CMV-seropositive.

This clone occurred once. The chain combines TRBV27 with TRBJ2-7; 11 bases match TRBD1. The CDR3 is 16 amino acids. From germline, CDR1 is MNHEY and CDR2 SMNVEV (reference sequence). Trimming removed 6 bases from V and 4 bases from J; junction bases left unmatched: 11. CDR3 nucleotide sequence: TGTGCCAGCAGCCTGAACCGGGACAGGGGGACTTACGAGCAGTACTTC. Protein product: CASSLNRDRGTYEQYF.

Turning to this clone: At one end, the junction sequence differs from germline, possibly due to a read error. The rearrangement uses TRBV7-7 and TRBJ2-7; 7 bases are shared with TRBD1. The CDR3 is made up of 15 amino acids. Germline values: CDR1 SSHAT, CDR2 FNYEAQ (reference sequence). CDR3 region: CASSPTVGDSGEQYF. The CDR3 DNA reads as TGTGCTAGCAGCCCTACGGTAGGGGACAGTGGCGAGCAGTACTTC.

This clone was counted a few times. J is TRBJ1-2 and V is TRBV28; D possibly corresponds to TRBD1 (5 bases). There are 13 residues in the CDR3. Germline loops: CDR1 MDHEN, CDR2 SYDVKM. V shed 6 bases and J shed 4 bases, with 12 bases lying between them. The CDR3 region is CASRAGLIYGYTF. In nucleotides, the CDR3 is TGTGCCAGCAGGGCGGGACTGATCTATGGCTACACCTTC.

This chain links TRBV6-1 with TRBJ1-5; 9 bases map to TRBD1. The CDR3 sequence is 14 residues long. Looked up from germline, CDR1 is MNHNS and CDR2 is SASEGT. CDR3 loop: CALGDRVFTQPQHF. The DNA of the CDR3 is TGTGCTCTTGGGGACAGGGTGTTTACCCAGCCCCAGCATTTT.

The rearrangement joins TRBV7-9 to TRBJ1-1, with a possible D match to TRBD1 (5 bases). The CDR3 is made up of 15 amino acids. The ends were cut back, 3 bases at V and 4 bases at J, with 15 bases in the middle. The germline CDR1 and CDR2 sequences are SEHNR and FQNEAQ (reference sequence). CDR3 region: CASSFQGGWGTEAFF. CDR3 nucleotide sequence: TGTGCCAGCAGCTTCCAGGGAGGGTGGGGCACTGAAGCTTTCTTT.

V and J are TRBV27 and TRBJ2-1, with 8 bases aligning to TRBD2. V was clipped by 3 bases and J by 8 bases; unmatched bases: 15. The CDR3 totals 17 residues. CDR1 and CDR2 (germline): MNHEY, SMNVEV (reference sequence). This CDR3 reads CASSFPHEGAGVYEQFF. For the CDR3, the DNA is TGTGCCAGCAGTTTCCCACACGAGGGAGCGGGAGTCTATGAGCAGTTCTTC.

V gene TRBV28 combines with J gene TRBJ2-5, with 9 bases identical to TRBD1. The CDR3 length is 14 residues. Trimming removed 2 bases from V and 4 bases from J; junction bases left unmatched: 2. Germline V CDR1 and CDR2: MDHEN, SYDVKM. As DNA, the CDR3 is TGTGCCAGCAGTTTACGACAGGGGGTAGAGACCCAGTACTTC. Translation gives CASSLRQGVETQYF.

V is TRBV11-2 and J is TRBJ2-7; TRBD2 agrees at 15 bases. The ends lost 5 bases at V and 9 bases at J; junction bases unmatched: 5. Germline CDR1 SGHAT, CDR2 FQNNGV. This CDR3 region has 14 residues. CDR3 sequence (DNA): TGTGCCAGCAGCCGGACTAGCGGGAGGGGAGGGCAGTACTTC. Encoded protein: CASSRTSGRGGQYF.

This clone was found once. This rearrangement joins TRBV19 to TRBJ1-1, with D unclear. V was pared by 1 base and J by 5 bases, with 17 bases between. This CDR3 comprises 16 residues. CDR1 LNHDA and CDR2 SQIVND come from the germline V gene (reference sequence). The DNA of the CDR3 is TGTGCCAGTAGTATAGTGCTGGGGAGTTGGAATACTGAAGCTTTCTTT. Translating it yields CASSIVLGSWNTEAFF. The full variable domain, in which reference TRBV19 and TRBJ1-1 provide the parts outside the CDR3, is DGGITQSPKYLFRKEGQNVTLSCEQNLNHDAMYWYRQDPGQGLRLIYYSQIVNDFQKGDIAEGYSVSREKKESFPLTVTSAQKNPTAFYLCASSIVLGSWNTEAFFGQGTRLTVV.

This chain uses TRBV9 with TRBJ2-5, with 9 positions matching TRBD2. The J segment lost 5 bases and the V segment lost 2 bases, leaving 7 bases of the junction unmatched. Germline loops: CDR1 SGDLS, CDR2 YYNGEE. This CDR3 has 15 residues. In DNA form, the CDR3 reads TGTGCCAGCAGCGTTAGCGGGAGCGCCCGGGAGACCCAGTACTTC. Residues: CASSVSGSARETQYF.

This rearrangement joins TRBV4-3 to TRBJ1-4; possible D gene TRBD1, 5 bases. This CDR3 is built from 15 residues. V shed 1 base and J shed 8 bases, with 14 bases lying between them. Germline lookup yields CDR1 LGHNA and CDR2 YSLEER. The CDR3 DNA follows: TGCGCCAGCAGCCAAGGGGGCTTAGAGGCGGAAAAACTGTTTTTT. Protein: CASSQGGLEAEKLFF.

The V and J genes are TRBV7-2 and TRBJ2-3; TRBD2 matches at 14 bases. Germline values: CDR1 SGHTA, CDR2 FQGNSA. This CDR3 is built from 16 residues. V lost 5 bases to trimming and J lost 2 bases; unmatched junction nucleotides: 3. This CDR3 is CASSRTSGGPTDTQYF. CDR3 DNA sequence: TGTGCCAGCAGCCGGACTAGCGGGGGGCCCACAGATACGCAGTATTTT.

The rearrangement uses TRBV27 and TRBJ2-5, with 9 bases fitting TRBD2. Trimming took 5 bases from V and 5 from J; bases not matched to a gene: 9. Germline CDR1 and CDR2: MNHEY and SMNVEV (reference sequence). The CDR3 runs to 15 residues. The CDR3 DNA follows: TGTGCCAGCAGTGCGAATAGCGGGAGTGCGGAGACCCAGTACTTC. Amino acids: CASSANSGSAETQYF.

V gene TRBV28 combines with J gene TRBJ2-2; 11 nucleotides line up with TRBD2. This CDR3 has 15 amino acids. V lost 5 bases and J lost 7; bases outside the gene matches: 6. Germline V gene data show CDR1 as MDHEN and CDR2 as SYDVKM. DNA of the CDR3: TGTGCCAGCAGTGTAGCGGGAGGGCGGAGCGGGGAGCTGTTTTTT. This encodes CASSVAGGRSGELFF. The full variable domain, its missing parts supplied by reference TRBV28 and TRBJ2-2, is DVKVTQSSRYLVKRTGEKVFLECVQDMDHENMFWYRQDPGLGLRLIYFSYDVKMKEKGDIPEGYSVSREKKERFSLILESASTNQTSMYLCASSVAGGRSGELFFGEGSRLTVL.